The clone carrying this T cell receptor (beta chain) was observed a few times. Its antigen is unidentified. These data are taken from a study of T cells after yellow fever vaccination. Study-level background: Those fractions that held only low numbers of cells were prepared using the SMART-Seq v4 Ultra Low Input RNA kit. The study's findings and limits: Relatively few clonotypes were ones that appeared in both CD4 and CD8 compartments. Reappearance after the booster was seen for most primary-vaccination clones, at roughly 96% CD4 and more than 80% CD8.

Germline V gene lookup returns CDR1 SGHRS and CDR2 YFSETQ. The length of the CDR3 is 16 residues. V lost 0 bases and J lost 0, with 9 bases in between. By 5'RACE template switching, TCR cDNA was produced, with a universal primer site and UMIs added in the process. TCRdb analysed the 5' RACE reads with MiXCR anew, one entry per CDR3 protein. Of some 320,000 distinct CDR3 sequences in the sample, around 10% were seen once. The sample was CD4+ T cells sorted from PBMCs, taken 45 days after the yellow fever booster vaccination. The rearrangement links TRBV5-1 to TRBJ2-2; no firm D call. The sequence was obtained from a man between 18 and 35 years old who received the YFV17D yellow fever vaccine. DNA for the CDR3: TGCGCCAGCAGCTTGGGGCAGACTTCGAACACCGGGGAGCTGTTTTTT. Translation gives CASSLGQTSNTGELFF. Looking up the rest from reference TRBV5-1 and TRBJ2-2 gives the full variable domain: KAGVTQTPRYLIKTRGQQVTLSCSPISGHRSVSWYQQTPGQGLQFLFEYFSETQRNKGNFPGRFSGRQFSNSRSEMNVSTLELGDSALYLCASSLGQTSNTGELFFGEGSRLTVL.